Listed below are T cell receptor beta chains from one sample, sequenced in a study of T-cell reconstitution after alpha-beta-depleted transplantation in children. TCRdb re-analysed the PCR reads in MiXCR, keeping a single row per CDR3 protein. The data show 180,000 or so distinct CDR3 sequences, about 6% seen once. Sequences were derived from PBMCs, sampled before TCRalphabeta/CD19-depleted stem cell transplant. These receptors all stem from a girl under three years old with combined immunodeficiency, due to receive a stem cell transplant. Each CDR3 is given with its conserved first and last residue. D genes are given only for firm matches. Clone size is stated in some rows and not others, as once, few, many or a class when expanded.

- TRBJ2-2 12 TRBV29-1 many TGCAGCGTACTTGGGGACACCGGGGAGCTGTTTTTT CSVLGDTGELFF
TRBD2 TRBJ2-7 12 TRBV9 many TGTGCCAGCAATCGGGGGGGGACCGAGCAGTACTTC CASNRGGTEQYF
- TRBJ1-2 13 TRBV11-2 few TGTGCCAGCAGCTTCGGCCAGGCCTATGGCTACACCTTC CASSFGQAYGYTF
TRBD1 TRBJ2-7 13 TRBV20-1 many TGCAGTGTCCCGGACAGGAGCTCCTACGAGCAGTACTTC CSVPDRSSYEQYF
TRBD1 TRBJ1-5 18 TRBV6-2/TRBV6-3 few TGTGCCAGCAGCCACCCTTTCTTACAGGGGGCGCCCGGTCAGCCCCAGCATTTT CASSHPFLQGAPGQPQHF
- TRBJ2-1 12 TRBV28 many TGTGCCAGCGAACTGGCTAAGAATGAGCAGTTCTTC CASELAKNEQFF
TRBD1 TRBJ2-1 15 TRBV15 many TGTGCCACCAGCGCTCGACGACAGGGGGCAAATGAGCAGTTCTTC CATSARRQGANEQFF
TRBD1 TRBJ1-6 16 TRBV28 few TGTGCCAGCAGTTTAATATCAGGGGGCCAGAATTCACCCCTCCACTTT CASSLISGGQNSPLHF
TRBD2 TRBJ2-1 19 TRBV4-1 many TGCGCCAGCAGCACCCGGACTAGCGGGAGTAAAACCCATTACAATGAGCAGTTCTTC CASSTRTSGSKTHYNEQFF
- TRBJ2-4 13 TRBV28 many TGTGCCAGCAGTTTAGCCCATGGTGACATTCAGTACTTC CASSLAHGDIQYF
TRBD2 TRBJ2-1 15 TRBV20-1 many TGCAGTGCTAGAGGGGGACTAGCGGGAGTTGGGGAGCAGTTCTTC CSARGGLAGVGEQFF
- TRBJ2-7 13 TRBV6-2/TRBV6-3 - TGTGCCAGCAGTTACTCGTCTGGGGGGGAGCAGTACTTC CASSYSSGGEQYF
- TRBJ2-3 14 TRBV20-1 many TGCAGTGCTCCCAGTCCGCCTAGCACAGATACGCAGTATTTT CSAPSPPSTDTQYF
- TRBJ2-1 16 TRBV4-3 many TGCGCCAGCAGCCAAGATTGGGGGGAGGTTTACAATGAGCAGTTCTTC CASSQDWGEVYNEQFF
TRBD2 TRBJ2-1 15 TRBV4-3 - TGCGCCAGCAGCCCTAGCGGGGGGGCCTTGAATGAGCAGTTCTTC CASSPSGGALNEQFF
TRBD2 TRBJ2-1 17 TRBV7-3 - TGTGCCAGCAGCTTCCCGGGACTAGCGGGGGCCAGAATGGAGCAGTTCTTC CASSFPGLAGARMEQFF
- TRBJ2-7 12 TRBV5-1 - TGCGCCAGCAGCCTCCCAAGCGGTTTCCAGTACTTC CASSLPSGFQYF
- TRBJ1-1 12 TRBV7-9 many TGTGCCAGCAGCTTAAAGAACACTGAAGCTTTCTTT CASSLKNTEAFF
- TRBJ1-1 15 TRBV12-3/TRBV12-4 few TGTGCCAGCAGTTTAAGTCGGCAAATGAACACTGAAGCTTTCTTT CASSLSRQMNTEAFF
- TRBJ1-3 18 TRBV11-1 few TGTGCCAGCAGCCCCCTCGGGGACGGCAGCTACTCTGGAAACACCATATATTTT CASSPLGDGSYSGNTIYF
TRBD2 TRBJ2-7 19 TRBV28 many TGTGCCAGCAGCTTGGGTCGACCAGCGGGAGGCCTCTTCGGTTACGAGCAGTACTTC CASSLGRPAGGLFGYEQYF
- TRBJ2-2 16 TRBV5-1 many TGCGCCAGCAGCTTGAGAAGGACTTCGAACACCGGGGAGCTGTTTTTT CASSLRRTSNTGELFF
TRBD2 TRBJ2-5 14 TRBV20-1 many TGCAGTGCCAGACGGCTAGCGGGAGTAGAGACCCAGTACTTC CSARRLAGVETQYF
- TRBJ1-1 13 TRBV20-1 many TGCAGTGGTTTCAGGGAATGGGGACCTGAAGCTTTCTTT CSGFREWGPEAFF
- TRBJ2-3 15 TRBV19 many TGTGCCAGTAGGGGCCGGGCTAGCGGCACAGATACGCAGTATTTT CASRGRASGTDTQYF
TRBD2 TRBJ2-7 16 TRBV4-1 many TGCGCCAGCAGCCTAAATGAGGGGACTAGTACCCACGAGCAGTACTTC CASSLNEGTSTHEQYF